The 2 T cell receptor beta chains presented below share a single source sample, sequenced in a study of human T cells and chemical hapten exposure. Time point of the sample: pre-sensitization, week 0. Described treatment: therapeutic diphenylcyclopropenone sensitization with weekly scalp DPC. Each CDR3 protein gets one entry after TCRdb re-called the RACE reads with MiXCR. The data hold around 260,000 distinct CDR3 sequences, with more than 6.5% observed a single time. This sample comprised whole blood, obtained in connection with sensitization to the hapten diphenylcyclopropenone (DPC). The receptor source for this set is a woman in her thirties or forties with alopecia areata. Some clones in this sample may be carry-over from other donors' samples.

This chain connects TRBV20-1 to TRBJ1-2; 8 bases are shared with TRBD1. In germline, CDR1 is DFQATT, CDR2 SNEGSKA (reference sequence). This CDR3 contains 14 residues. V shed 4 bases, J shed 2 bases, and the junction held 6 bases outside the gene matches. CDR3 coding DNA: TGCAGTGCTATCCAGGGGGCGCAAAACTATGGCTACACCTTC. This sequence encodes CSAIQGAQNYGYTF.

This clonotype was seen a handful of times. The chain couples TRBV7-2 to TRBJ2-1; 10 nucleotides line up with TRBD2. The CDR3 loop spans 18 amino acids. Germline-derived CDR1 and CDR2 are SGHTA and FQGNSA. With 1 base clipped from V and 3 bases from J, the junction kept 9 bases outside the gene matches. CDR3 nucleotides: TGTGCCAGCAGCTTAGGAGGGCTAGCGGGAGTGCTCTACAATGAGCAGTTCTTC. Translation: CASSLGGLAGVLYNEQFF.